This T cell receptor (beta chain) comes out of a study of cytomegalovirus exposure and HLA in healthy donors. Turning to the study itself: The platform used for the 120 or so validation repertoires matched that of the 666 first-cohort repertoires, a later analysis reported.

V shed 0 bases, J shed 6 bases, and the junction held 4 bases outside the gene matches. Germline values: CDR1 SGHTA, CDR2 FQGNSA. The CDR3 extends over 15 amino acids. Here immunoSEQ multiplex PCR was the method, and the copy in TCRdb shows in-frame clones only, minus some. In the table there are 43,000 or so clones, 90% to 95% of which are singletons. Separate from the approximately 700-subject first cohort was the approximately 120-subject validation cohort, to which the donors belonged. The clonotype comes from a man aged 18 to 29 in good health and CMV-seronegative. Sequenced material: PBMCs. This sequence joins TRBV7-2 and TRBJ1-5; 8 bases are shared with TRBD1. CDR3 in DNA: TGTGCCAGCAGCTTAGCGACAGGGGAAGGTCAGCCCCAGCATTTT. Its protein is CASSLATGEGQPQHF.